The TCR beta chain under discussion was sequenced for a study of OX40 agonist ivuxolimab in advanced cancers. The repertoire was sequenced with immunoSEQ multiplex PCR; TCRdb's copy has only in-frame clones and lacks some. Here the sample spans tens of thousands of clones, roughly 90% being singletons. The CDR3 has 16 amino acids. Germline V gene data show CDR1 as MGHRA and CDR2 as YSYEKL. Trimming removed 4 bases from V and 1 base from J, with 14 bases in between. Sample: CD4+ or CD8+ T cells sorted from blood, taken in a trial of the OX40 agonist ivuxolimab. The origin of this receptor is an adult with an advanced solid tumor such as melanoma, head and neck, liver or kidney cancer. J is TRBJ2-1 and V is TRBV4-1; either TRBD1 or TRBD2 may supply D (6 bases each). The CDR3 is CASSRGPGVSYNEQFF. For the CDR3, the DNA is TGCGCCAGCAGCCGGGGGCCGGGGGTATCCTACAATGAGCAGTTCTTC.